This T cell receptor (beta chain) was observed in a study of a mutant IDH1 vaccine in newly diagnosed glioma. Study information: At week 47 came visit V13, while visit V12 had come at week 35.

Clones were sequenced by immunoSEQ multiplex PCR, and TCRdb holds only the in-frame ones, with some missing. The table lists around 70,000 clones, more than 85% of them singletons, with approximately 2% in the top ten. Comment on this clone: The antigen remains undetermined.

The sample's time point: week 35, safety follow-up. Each vaccine dose was 300 ug of mutant IDH1 20-mer peptide, with topical imiquimod. J lost 13 bases, V lost 4 bases, and 8 bases had no gene match. The CDR3 covers 12 residues. Looked up from germline, CDR1 is SEHNR and CDR2 is FQNEAQ (reference sequence). V usage is TRBV7-9 and J usage is TRBJ1-2; 8 nucleotides line up with TRBD1. The sequence came from a man aged 25-45 years with glioma. The material was PBMCs, obtained from a glioma patient whose treatment included an IDH1 peptide vaccine. CDR3 protein: CASSSGQGIGTF. Here the CDR3 DNA reads TGTGCCAGCAGCTCCGGACAGGGTATCGGCACCTTC.